One and the same sample provided the 13 T cell receptor beta chains below, sequenced in a study of vaccination and CD4 T cells after COVID-19. Regarding treatment: roughly 10-day PBMC culture with coronavirus spike peptide pools or control peptides (ViraFEST assay). Sequence data for DNA of cultured CD4+ T cells were generated by the Oncomine TCR Beta short-read assay. TCRdb re-called the PCR reads with MiXCR, one entry per CDR3 protein. This sample carries over 13,000 distinct CDR3 sequences, approximately 47% of them seen once, and the ten largest clones take approximately 13%. Their specific antigens are unknown. Material for sequencing was CD4+ T cells from blood, cultured in vitro. These receptors were taken from a human donor who had recovered from COVID-19.

The chain carries TRBV11-2 and TRBJ2-7; 9 bases align to TRBD2. The germline V gene has CDR1 SGHAT and CDR2 FQNNGV. Trimming took 5 bases from V and 3 from J; bases not matched to a gene: 5. CDR3 size: 14 residues. Written as DNA, the CDR3 is TGTGCCAGCAGCCATAGTAGCGGGAGCTACGAGCAGTACTTC. Translating gives CASSHSSGSYEQYF.

The V and J genes are TRBV15 and TRBJ2-1; D may be TRBD1 (5 bases). This CDR3 contains 15 residues. Per the germline V gene, CDR1 is LNHNV and CDR2 is YYDKDF (reference sequence). The V and J ends lost 5 bases and 8 bases respectively, with 19 bases between them. The CDR3: CATSLQRGRVYEQFF. The DNA for the CDR3 is TGTGCCACCAGCCTCCAGAGAGGCAGGGTATATGAGCAGTTCTTC.

This sequence joins TRBV7-8 and TRBJ1-6; D not certain. Trimming removed 1 base at V and 10 bases at J, with 11 bases between. CDR3 size: 14 residues. Germline V gene sequence: CDR1 SGHVS, CDR2 FQNEAQ. CDR3 in DNA: TGTGCCAGCAGCTTAGGTTATGGGGAGTCACCCCTCCACTTT. It codes for CASSLGYGESPLHF.

In its sample, this clonotype was seen once. The CDR3 reads CASNRDGANVLTF. The CDR3, as DNA: TGTGCCAGTAACAGGGATGGGGCCAACGTCCTGACTTTC. V gene TRBV19 combines with J gene TRBJ2-6, with TRBD1 as a possible D gene (6 bases). Looked up from germline, CDR1 is LNHDA and CDR2 is SQIVND (reference sequence). The CDR3 runs 13 residues. Between the trimmed V and J ends, which lost 7 bases and 3 bases, there was a span of 7 bases.

This sequence joins TRBV5-1 and TRBJ1-6; 7 bases are a match to TRBD1. The CDR3 runs to 14 residues. The J segment lost 8 bases and the V segment lost 5 bases, leaving 7 bases of the junction unmatched. Germline V gene data show CDR1 as SGHRS and CDR2 as YFSETQ. For the CDR3, the DNA is TGCGCCAGCAGAACTGGAACAGGGGATTCACCCCTCCACTTT. Its translation: CASRTGTGDSPLHF.

This sequence joins TRBV20-1 and TRBJ2-7, with a possible D match to TRBD1 (6 bases). The CDR3 has 15 residues. The germline V and J ends were trimmed by 5 bases and 4 bases, with 21 bases remaining between them. CDR1 DFQATT and CDR2 SNEGSKA come from the germline V gene (reference sequence). The CDR3 region has the DNA TGCAGTGCTTCACAGGACAGAGCTCCTAGGTACGAGCAGTACTTC. Translated, it gives CSASQDRAPRYEQYF.

The chain couples TRBV7-2 to TRBJ2-2, with D possibly TRBD1 on 5 matching bases. Trimming took 8 bases from V and 4 from J, leaving 11 bases between them. The CDR3 has 13 residues. CDR1 SGHTA and CDR2 FQGNSA come from the germline V gene. Written as DNA, the CDR3 is TGTGCCAGCCAGGGCCTCATCACCGGGGAGCTGTTTTTT. Its protein product is CASQGLITGELFF.

This chain links TRBV5-6 with TRBJ1-6; D perhaps matches TRBD1 (5 bases). Germline lookup yields CDR1 SGHDT and CDR2 YYEEEE. CDR3 length equals 14 residues. V was shortened by 5 bases and J by 6 bases, with 12 bases between the two germline ends. The CDR3 DNA sequence: TGTGCCAGCAGGCAGAGGGGTGGTAATTCACCCCTCCACTTT. It codes for CASRQRGGNSPLHF. The full variable domain, rest sourced from reference TRBV5-6 and TRBJ1-6, is DAGVTQSPTHLIKTRGQQVTLRCSPKSGHDTVSWYQQALGQGPQFIFQYYEEEERQRGNFPDRFSGHQFPNYSSELNVNALLLGDSALYLCASRQRGGNSPLHFGNGTRLTVT.

V is TRBV7-2 and J is TRBJ2-5; D is possibly TRBD1 (5 bases). The V gene lost 5 bases and the J gene lost 1 base, with 11 bases spanning the gap. CDR1 is SGHTA and CDR2 is FQGNSA in the germline V gene. CDR3 length: 14 amino acids. The CDR3 here is CASSVGHLQETQYF. CDR3 nucleotides: TGTGCCAGCAGCGTAGGACACCTCCAAGAGACCCAGTACTTC.

In this sample, this clonotype turned up a few times. The chain couples TRBV19 to TRBJ1-2; weak D call: TRBD1 (6 bases). The CDR3 is made up of 14 amino acids. Germline assignment: CDR1 LNHDA and CDR2 SQIVND (reference sequence). The V and J ends lost 2 bases and 6 bases respectively, with 13 bases between them. CDR3 in amino acids: CASSIMAGAHGYTF. CDR3 DNA: TGTGCCAGTAGTATAATGGCAGGGGCCCATGGCTACACCTTC.

This clonotype occurred a few times. The V call is TRBV2, the J call TRBJ1-2, with D possibly being TRBD1 (6 bases). The CDR3 contains 15 residues. V dropped 0 bases and J dropped 2 bases, with 10 bases sitting between them. The germline gives CDR1 SNHLY, CDR2 FYNNEI. Here the CDR3 reads CASSEALTGNYGYTF. CDR3 DNA sequence: TGTGCCAGCAGTGAAGCCCTTACAGGGAACTATGGCTACACCTTC.

This chain links TRBV7-3 with TRBJ2-1; no definite D call. The V gene's germline CDR1 is SGHTA and CDR2 FQGTGA. V was pared by 5 bases and J by 4 bases, with 9 bases between. The CDR3 runs 13 residues. CDR3: CASSKDGYNEQFF. CDR3 DNA sequence: TGTGCCAGCAGCAAGGACGGGTACAATGAGCAGTTCTTC.

The rearrangement uses TRBV7-2 and TRBJ1-5; a weak D match, TRBD1 (5 bases). V was trimmed by 2 bases and J by 4 bases, leaving 12 bases between them. Germline V gives CDR1 SGHTA, CDR2 FQGNSA. This CDR3 is built from 15 residues. CDR3 protein: CASSLRRSGNQPQHF. The CDR3 DNA reads as TGTGCCAGCAGCTTAAGGCGGTCAGGGAATCAGCCCCAGCATTTT.